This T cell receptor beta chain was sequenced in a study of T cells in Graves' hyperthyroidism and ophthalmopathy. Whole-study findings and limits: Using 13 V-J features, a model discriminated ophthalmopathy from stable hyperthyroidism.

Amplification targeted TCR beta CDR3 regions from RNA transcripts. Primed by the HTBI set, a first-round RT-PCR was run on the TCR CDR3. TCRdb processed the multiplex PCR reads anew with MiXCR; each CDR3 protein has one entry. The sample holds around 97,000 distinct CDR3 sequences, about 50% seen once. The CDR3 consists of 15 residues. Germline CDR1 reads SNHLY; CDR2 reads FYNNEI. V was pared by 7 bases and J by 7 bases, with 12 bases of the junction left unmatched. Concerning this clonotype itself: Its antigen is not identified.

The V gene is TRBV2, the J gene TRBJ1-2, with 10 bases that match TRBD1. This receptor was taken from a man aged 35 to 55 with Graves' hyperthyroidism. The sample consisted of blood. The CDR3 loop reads CASIPPGQGRSGYTF. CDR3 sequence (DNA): TGTGCCAGCATTCCCCCGGGACAGGGGCGCTCTGGCTACACCTTC. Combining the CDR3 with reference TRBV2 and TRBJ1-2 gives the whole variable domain EPEVTQTPSHQVTQMGQEVILRCVPISNHLYFYWYRQILGQKVEFLVSFYNNEISEKSEIFDDQFSVERPDGSNFTLKIRSTKLEDSAMYFCASIPPGQGRSGYTFGSGTRLTVV.